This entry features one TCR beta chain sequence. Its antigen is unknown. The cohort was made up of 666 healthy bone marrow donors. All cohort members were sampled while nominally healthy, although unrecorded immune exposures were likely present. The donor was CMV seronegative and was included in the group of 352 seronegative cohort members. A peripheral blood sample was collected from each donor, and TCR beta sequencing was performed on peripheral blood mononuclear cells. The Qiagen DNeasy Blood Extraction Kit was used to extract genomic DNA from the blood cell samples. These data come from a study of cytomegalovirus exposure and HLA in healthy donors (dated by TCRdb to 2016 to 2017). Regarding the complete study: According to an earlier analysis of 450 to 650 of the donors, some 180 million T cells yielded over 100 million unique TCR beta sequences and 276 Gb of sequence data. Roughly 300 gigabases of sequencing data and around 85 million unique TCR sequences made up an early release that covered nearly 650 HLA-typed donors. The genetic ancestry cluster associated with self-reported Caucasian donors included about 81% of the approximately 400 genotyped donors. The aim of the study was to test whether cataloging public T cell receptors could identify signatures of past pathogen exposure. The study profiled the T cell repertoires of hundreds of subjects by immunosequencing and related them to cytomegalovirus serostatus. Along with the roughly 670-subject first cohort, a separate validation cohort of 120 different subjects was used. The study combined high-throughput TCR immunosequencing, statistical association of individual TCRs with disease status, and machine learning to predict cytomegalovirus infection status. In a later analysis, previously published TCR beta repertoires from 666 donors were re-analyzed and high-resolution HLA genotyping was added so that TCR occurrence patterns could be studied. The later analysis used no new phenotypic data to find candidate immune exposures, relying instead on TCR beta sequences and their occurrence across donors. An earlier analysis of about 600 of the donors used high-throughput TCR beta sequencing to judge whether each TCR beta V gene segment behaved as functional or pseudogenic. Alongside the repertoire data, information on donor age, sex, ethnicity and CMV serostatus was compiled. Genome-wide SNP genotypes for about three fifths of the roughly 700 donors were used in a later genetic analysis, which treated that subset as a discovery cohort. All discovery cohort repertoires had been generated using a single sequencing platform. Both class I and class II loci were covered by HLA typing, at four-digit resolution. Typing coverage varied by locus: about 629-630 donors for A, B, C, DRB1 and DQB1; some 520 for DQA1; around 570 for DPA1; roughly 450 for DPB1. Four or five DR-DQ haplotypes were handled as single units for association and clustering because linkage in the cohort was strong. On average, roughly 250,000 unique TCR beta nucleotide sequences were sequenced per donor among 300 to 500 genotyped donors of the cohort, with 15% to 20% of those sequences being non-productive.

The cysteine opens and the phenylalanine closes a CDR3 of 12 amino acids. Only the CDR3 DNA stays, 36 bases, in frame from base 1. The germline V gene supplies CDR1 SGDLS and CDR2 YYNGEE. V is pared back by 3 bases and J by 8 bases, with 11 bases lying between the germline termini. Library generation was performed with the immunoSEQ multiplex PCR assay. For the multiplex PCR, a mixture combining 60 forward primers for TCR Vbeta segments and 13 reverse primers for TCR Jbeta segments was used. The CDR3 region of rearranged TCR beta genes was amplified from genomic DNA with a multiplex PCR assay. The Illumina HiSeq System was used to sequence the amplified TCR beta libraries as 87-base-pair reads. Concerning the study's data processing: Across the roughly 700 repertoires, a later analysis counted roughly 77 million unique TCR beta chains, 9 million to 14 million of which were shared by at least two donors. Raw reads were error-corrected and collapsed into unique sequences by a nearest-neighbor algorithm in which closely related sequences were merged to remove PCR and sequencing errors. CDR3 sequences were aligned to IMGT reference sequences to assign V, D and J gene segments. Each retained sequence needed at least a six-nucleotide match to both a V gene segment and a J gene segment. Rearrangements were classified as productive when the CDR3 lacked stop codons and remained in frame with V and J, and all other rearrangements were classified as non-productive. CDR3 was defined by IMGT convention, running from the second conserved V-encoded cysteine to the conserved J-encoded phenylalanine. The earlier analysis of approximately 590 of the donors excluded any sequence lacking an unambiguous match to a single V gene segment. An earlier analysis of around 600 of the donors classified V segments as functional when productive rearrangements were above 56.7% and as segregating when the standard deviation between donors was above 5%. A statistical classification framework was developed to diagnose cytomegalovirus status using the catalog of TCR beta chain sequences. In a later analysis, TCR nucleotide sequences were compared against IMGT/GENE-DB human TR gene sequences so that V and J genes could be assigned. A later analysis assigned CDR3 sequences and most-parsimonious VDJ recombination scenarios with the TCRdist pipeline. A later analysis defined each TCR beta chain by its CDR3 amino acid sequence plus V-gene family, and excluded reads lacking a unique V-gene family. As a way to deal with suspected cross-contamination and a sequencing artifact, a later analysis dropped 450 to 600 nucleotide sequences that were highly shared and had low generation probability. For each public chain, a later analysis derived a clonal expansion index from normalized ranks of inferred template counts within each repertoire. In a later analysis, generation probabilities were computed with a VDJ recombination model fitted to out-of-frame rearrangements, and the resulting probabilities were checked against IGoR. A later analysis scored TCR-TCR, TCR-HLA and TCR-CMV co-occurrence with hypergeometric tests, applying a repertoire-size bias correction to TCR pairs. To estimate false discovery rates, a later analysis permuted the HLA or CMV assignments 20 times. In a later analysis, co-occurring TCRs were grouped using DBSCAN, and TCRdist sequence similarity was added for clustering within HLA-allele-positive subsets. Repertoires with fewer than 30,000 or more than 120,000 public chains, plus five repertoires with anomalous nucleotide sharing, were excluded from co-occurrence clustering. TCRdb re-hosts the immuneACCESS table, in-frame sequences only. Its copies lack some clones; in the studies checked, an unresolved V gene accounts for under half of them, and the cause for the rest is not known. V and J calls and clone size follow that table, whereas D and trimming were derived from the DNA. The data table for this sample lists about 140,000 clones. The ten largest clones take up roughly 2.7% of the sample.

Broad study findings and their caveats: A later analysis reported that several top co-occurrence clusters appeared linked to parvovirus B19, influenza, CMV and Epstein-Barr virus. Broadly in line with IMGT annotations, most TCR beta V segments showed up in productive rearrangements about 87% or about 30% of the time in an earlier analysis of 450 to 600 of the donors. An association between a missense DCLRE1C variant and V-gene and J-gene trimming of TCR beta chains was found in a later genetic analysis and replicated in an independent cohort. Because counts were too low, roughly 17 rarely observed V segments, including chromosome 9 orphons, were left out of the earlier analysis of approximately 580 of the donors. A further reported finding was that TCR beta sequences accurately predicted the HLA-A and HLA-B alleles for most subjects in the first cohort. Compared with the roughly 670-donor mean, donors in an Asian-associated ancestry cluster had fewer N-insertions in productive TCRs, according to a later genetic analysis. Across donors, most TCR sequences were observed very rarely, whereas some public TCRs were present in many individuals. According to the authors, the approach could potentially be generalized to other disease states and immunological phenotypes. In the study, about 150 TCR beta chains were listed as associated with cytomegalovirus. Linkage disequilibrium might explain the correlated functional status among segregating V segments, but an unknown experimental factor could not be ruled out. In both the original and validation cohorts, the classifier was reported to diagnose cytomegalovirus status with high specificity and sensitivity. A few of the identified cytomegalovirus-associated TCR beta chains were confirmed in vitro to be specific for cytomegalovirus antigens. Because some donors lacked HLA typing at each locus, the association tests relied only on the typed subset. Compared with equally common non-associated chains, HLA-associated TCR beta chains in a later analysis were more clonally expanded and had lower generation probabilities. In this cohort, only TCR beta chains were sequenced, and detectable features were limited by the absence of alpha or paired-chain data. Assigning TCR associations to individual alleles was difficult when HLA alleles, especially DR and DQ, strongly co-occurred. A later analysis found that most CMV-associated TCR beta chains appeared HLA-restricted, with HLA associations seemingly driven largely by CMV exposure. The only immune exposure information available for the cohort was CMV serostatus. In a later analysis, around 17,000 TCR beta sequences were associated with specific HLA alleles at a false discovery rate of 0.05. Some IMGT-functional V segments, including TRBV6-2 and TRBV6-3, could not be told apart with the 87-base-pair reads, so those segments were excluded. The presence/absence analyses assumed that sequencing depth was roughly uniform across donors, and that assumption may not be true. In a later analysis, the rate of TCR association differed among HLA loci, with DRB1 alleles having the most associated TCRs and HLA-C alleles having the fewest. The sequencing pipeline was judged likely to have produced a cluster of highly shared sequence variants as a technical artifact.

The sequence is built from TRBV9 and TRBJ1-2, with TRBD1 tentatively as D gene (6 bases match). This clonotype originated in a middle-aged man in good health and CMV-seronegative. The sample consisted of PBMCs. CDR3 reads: CASSGDTGGYTF. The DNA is TGTGCCAGCAGCGGGGACACCGGAGGCTACACCTTC.